The 30 T cell receptor beta chains below all came from one sample that was sequenced in a study of shared clonotypes between healthy human individuals. The method was immunoSEQ multiplex PCR; TCRdb's version includes in-frame clones alone and lacks a portion of them. The table lists 1.4 million or so clones, approximately 98.5% of them singletons. The material sequenced was naive CD4+ T cells sorted from blood. Regarding subset: CD45RA+ positively selected. The origin of the receptors is a man in his thirties or forties in good health.

The chain is built from TRBV9 and TRBJ2-1; D is perhaps TRBD2 (6 bases). Trimming shortened V by 0 bases and J by 0 bases, and 10 bases separated the two germline ends. Germline CDR1 SGDLS, CDR2 YYNGEE. The CDR3 has 16 residues. The CDR3, as DNA: TGTGCCAGCAGCGTAGGGGGGAGGAACTCCTACAATGAGCAGTTCTTC. Its protein is CASSVGGRNSYNEQFF.

V and J are TRBV11-2 and TRBJ2-1; D is ambiguous. This CDR3 comprises 13 residues. CDR1 and CDR2 (germline): SGHAT, FQNNGV. Deletions cut 4 bases from V and 6 bases from J, with 10 bases between. As DNA, the CDR3 is TGTGCCAGCAGCTCGCCAAAAACCAATGAGCAGTTCTTC. It yields the protein CASSSPKTNEQFF. Full variable domain (remainder filled in from reference TRBV11-2 and TRBJ2-1): EAGVAQSPRYKIIEKRQSVAFWCNPISGHATLYWYQQILGQGPKLLIQFQNNGVVDDSQLPKDRFSAERLKGVDSTLKIQPAKLEDSAVYLCASSSPKTNEQFFGPGTRLTVL.

The chain has TRBV9 and TRBJ2-1, with D maybe TRBD1 (6 bases). Germline values: CDR1 SGDLS, CDR2 YYNGEE. Trimming removed 2 bases from V and 9 bases from J, with 24 bases in between. The CDR3 covers 17 residues. CDR3 amino acids: CASSVGRGTDLVGEQFF. CDR3 bases: TGTGCCAGCAGCGTCGGAAGGGGGACGGACCTAGTGGGTGAGCAGTTCTTC.

The chain carries TRBV5-4 and TRBJ1-3; 8 bases are a match to TRBD1. Trimming at V came to 0 bases and at J to 2 bases, leaving 7 bases not matched to a gene. The CDR3 sequence is 17 residues long. Germline V gene lookup returns CDR1 SGHNT and CDR2 YYREEE (reference sequence). The CDR3 nucleotides read TGTGCCAGCAGCTTGGGAAGACAGGGGAGGCCTGGAAACACCATATATTTT. Translated, it gives CASSLGRQGRPGNTIYF.

CDR3 coding DNA: TGTGCCAGCCCTATGCCGGGCCGGATGAACACTGAAGCTTTCTTT. Its translation is CASPMPGRMNTEAFF. The chain couples TRBV5-8 to TRBJ1-1; D uncertain. The V end lost 7 bases, the J end lost 0 bases, and 16 bases lay between the germline ends. The CDR3 contains 15 residues. CDR1 is SGHTS, CDR2 YDEGEE, per germline.

The J gene is TRBJ1-5, the V gene TRBV14; a weak D match, TRBD1 (5 bases). The germline V gene encodes CDR1 SGHDN and CDR2 FVKESK. This CDR3 has 16 amino acids. V was cut by 1 base and J by 2 bases, with 12 bases left in between. Here the CDR3 reads CASSQGRGVGNQPQHF. As DNA, the CDR3 is TGTGCCAGCAGCCAAGGTCGGGGGGTTGGCAATCAGCCCCAGCATTTT.

The rearrangement links TRBV9 to TRBJ2-1; the D gene is possibly TRBD2 (6 bases). V shed 0 bases and J shed 4 bases, with 14 bases lying between them. There are 16 residues in the CDR3. Germline V gives CDR1 SGDLS, CDR2 YYNGEE. CDR3 in DNA: TGTGCCAGCAGCGTAGAAGGGGACTGGGTTTACAATGAGCAGTTCTTC. Translating it yields CASSVEGDWVYNEQFF.

This clone was picked up one time. The CDR3 bases are TGTGCCAGCAGCTTCGGACAGGGATATGGAAACACCATATATTTT. Protein sequence: CASSFGQGYGNTIYF. The chain links TRBV11-2 to TRBJ1-3, with TRBD1 matching over 8 bases. Germline V CDR1 and CDR2: SGHAT, FQNNGV. The CDR3 loop spans 15 amino acids. V was clipped by 3 bases and J by 3 bases; unmatched bases: 4.

The chain recombines TRBV5-1 with TRBJ2-2; D unresolved. Trimming removed 3 bases at V and 11 bases at J, with 14 bases between. The CDR3 spans 13 residues. Germline V lookup: CDR1 SGHRS, CDR2 YFSETQ. The CDR3: CASSSLDGLELFF. The CDR3 coding sequence is TGCGCCAGCAGCTCCTTGGACGGCCTTGAGCTGTTTTTT.

This chain uses TRBV11-1 with TRBJ1-2, with 7 bases aligning to TRBD1. Germline assignment: CDR1 SGHAT and CDR2 FQDESV (reference sequence). J lost 2 bases, V lost 3 bases, and 9 bases had no gene match. The CDR3 loop spans 16 amino acids. The CDR3 DNA follows: TGTGCCAGCAGCTTGGCCACGGGACAGCTGAACTATGGCTACACCTTC. The encoded protein is CASSLATGQLNYGYTF.

This sequence joins TRBV18 and TRBJ1-4; 9 bases fit TRBD1. The CDR3 has 15 residues. The germline V gene encodes CDR1 KGHSH and CDR2 LQKENI. Trimming cost V 6 bases and J 8 bases; bases outside gene matches: 10. The CDR3 here is CASSASGTGTEKLFF. DNA for the CDR3: TGTGCCAGCTCTGCCTCCGGGACAGGGACAGAAAAACTGTTTTTT.

The rearrangement uses TRBV5-1 and TRBJ2-1, with a possible D match to TRBD1 (6 bases). V was shortened by 3 bases and J by 0 bases, with 13 bases between the two germline ends. The CDR3 consists of 16 residues. Per germline, CDR1 SGHRS and CDR2 YFSETQ. CDR3 in DNA: TGCGCCAGCAGCTCGAGACAGGTGACCTCCTACAATGAGCAGTTCTTC. Amino acids: CASSSRQVTSYNEQFF.

V is TRBV5-5 and J is TRBJ2-3; 12 bases map to TRBD2. Germline trimming cut 7 bases from V and 3 bases from J; bases unmatched to any gene: 3. The CDR3 extends over 14 amino acids. Germline loops: CDR1 SGHKS, CDR2 YYEKEE (reference sequence). CDR3 in amino acids: CASLGTSGTDTQYF. CDR3 in DNA: TGTGCCAGCTTAGGGACTAGCGGGACAGATACGCAGTATTTT.

With regard to this clone: This sample also contains other DNA sequences that code for the same CDR3. The V and J genes are TRBV9 and TRBJ2-5; TRBD2 agrees at 8 bases. The J segment lost 2 bases and the V segment lost 0 bases, leaving 0 bases of the junction unmatched. This CDR3 is built from 14 residues. The germline V gene has CDR1 SGDLS and CDR2 YYNGEE. CDR3 protein: CASSVVAGQETQYF. The CDR3 bases are TGTGCCAGCAGCGTAGTAGCGGGACAAGAGACCCAGTACTTC.

This clone is a singleton in its sample. The chain combines TRBV15 with TRBJ2-7; TRBD2 is a possible D gene (5 bases). Germline CDR1 LNHNV, CDR2 YYDKDF (reference sequence). CDR3 length equals 13 residues. Trimming pared 2 bases from V and 5 bases from J, leaving 10 bases between. CDR3 bases: TGTGCCACCAGCAGAACCCGAGGGAACGAGCAGTACTTC. Protein sequence: CATSRTRGNEQYF.

The CDR3 loop is CASSFARTAQSYGYTF. CDR3 sequence (DNA): TGTGCCAGCAGCTTCGCTCGGACAGCCCAGAGCTATGGCTACACCTTC. This chain links TRBV5-4 with TRBJ1-2; TRBD1 might be the D (6 bases). CDR1 and CDR2 from the germline V gene are SGHNT and YYREEE (reference sequence). The CDR3 has 16 residues. The germline V and J ends were trimmed by 2 bases and 4 bases, with 18 bases remaining between them. The full variable domain, its missing parts supplied by reference TRBV5-4 and TRBJ1-2, is ETGVTQSPTHLIKTRGQQVTLRCSSQSGHNTVSWYQQALGQGPQFIFQYYREEENGRGNFPPRFSGLQFPNYSSELNVNALELDDSALYLCASSFARTAQSYGYTFGSGTRLTVV.

The gene calls are TRBV30 and TRBJ1-1; D is ambiguous. Per the germline V gene, CDR1 is GTSNPN and CDR2 is SVGIG (reference sequence). The CDR3 sequence is 12 residues long. Trimming removed 4 bases at V and 6 bases at J, with 12 bases between. CDR3 sequence reads: CAWTSGQAEAFF. Here the CDR3 DNA reads TGTGCCTGGACCTCTGGGCAAGCTGAAGCTTTCTTT.

The chain links TRBV4-3 to TRBJ2-5, with D possibly being TRBD1 (6 bases). Germline lookup yields CDR1 LGHNA and CDR2 YSLEER. CDR3 length equals 13 residues. The V end was cut by 4 bases, the J end by 3 bases, with 9 bases between. The chain's CDR3 is CASSRGHEETQYF. CDR3 in DNA: TGCGCCAGCAGCCGGGGACACGAAGAGACCCAGTACTTC.

The rearrangement joins TRBV10-2 to TRBJ2-1; weak D call: TRBD1 (5 bases). There are 14 residues in the CDR3. In germline, CDR1 is WSHSY, CDR2 SAAADI. Deletions cut 7 bases from V and 7 bases from J, with 17 bases between. CDR3 loop: CASNRGQGVNEQFF. The CDR3 DNA reads as TGCGCCAGCAACCGAGGTCAAGGGGTTAATGAGCAGTTCTTC.

The chain's CDR3 is CASTPGTLDITGELFF. In DNA form, the CDR3 reads TGCGCCAGCACCCCCGGGACATTAGACATCACCGGGGAGCTGTTTTTT. The chain couples TRBV5-1 to TRBJ2-2; tentative D call: TRBD1 (6 bases). The CDR3 has 16 amino acids. The V end was cut by 6 bases, the J end by 4 bases, with 19 bases between. Germline CDR1 reads SGHRS; CDR2 reads YFSETQ.

This chain joins TRBV27 and TRBJ1-5; D is possibly TRBD1 (5 bases). Germline lookup yields CDR1 MNHEY and CDR2 SMNVEV (reference sequence). The V end lost 4 bases, the J end lost 0 bases, and 10 bases lay between the germline ends. The CDR3 has 15 amino acids. CDR3 bases: TGTGCCAGCAGTTCAAGGGACCATAGCAATCAGCCCCAGCATTTT. Protein product: CASSSRDHSNQPQHF.

Remarks on this clone: The CDR3 carries no conserved terminal phenylalanine or tryptophan, so it likely arises from a read error. No DNA is shown, since the ends of the CDR3 on it are uncertain; the CDR3 is the one TCRdb lists. The chain couples TRBV7-9 to TRBJ1-1. Germline assignment: CDR1 SEHNR and CDR2 FQNEAQ (reference sequence). Ends included, the CDR3 has 9 residues. CDR3 residues: CASSLGGPV.

In regard to this clone: The junction differs from germline at one of its ends, possibly a read error. The gene calls are TRBV28 and TRBJ2-7, with TRBD1 matching 7 bases. The CDR3 has 13 amino acids. CDR1 is MDHEN and CDR2 is SYDVKM in the germline V gene. The CDR3 region is CASSLIVSGTANF. The CDR3 DNA sequence: TGTGCCAGCAGTTTAATTGTGTCCGGGACAGCTAACTTC.

About this clone itself: At one end the junction does not follow the germline gene, possibly because of a read error. CDR3 bases: TGTGCCAGCAGCTTAATAGGGGGGACTAGCGGGAGGCAACACTTC. Protein sequence: CASSLIGGTSGRQHF. V gene TRBV7-2 combines with J gene TRBJ2-4, with TRBD2 identical over 15 bases. This CDR3 has 15 amino acids. Per the germline V gene, CDR1 is SGHTA and CDR2 is FQGNSA.

This rearrangement joins TRBV2 to TRBJ1-2; tentatively, D is TRBD1 (6 bases). The CDR3 covers 14 residues. V dropped 6 bases and J dropped 1 base, with 12 bases sitting between them. Looked up from germline, CDR1 is SNHLY and CDR2 is FYNNEI. For the CDR3, the DNA is TGTGCCAGCAGGGGCCAGGGGAATAACTATGGCTACACCTTC. Amino acid sequence: CASRGQGNNYGYTF. The full variable domain, in which reference TRBV2 and TRBJ1-2 provide the parts outside the CDR3, is EPEVTQTPSHQVTQMGQEVILRCVPISNHLYFYWYRQILGQKVEFLVSFYNNEISEKSEIFDDQFSVERPDGSNFTLKIRSTKLEDSAMYFCASRGQGNNYGYTFGSGTRLTVV.

The V gene is TRBV13, the J gene TRBJ2-2; D gene unclear. Germline V lookup: CDR1 PRHDT, CDR2 FYEKMQ (reference sequence). The CDR3 contains 14 residues. V was cut by 6 bases and J by 5 bases, with 13 bases left in between. The CDR3 loop is CASSSLFGTGELFF. The DNA for the CDR3 is TGTGCCAGCAGTTCCCTCTTTGGAACCGGGGAGCTGTTTTTT.

The genes are TRBV19 and TRBJ2-1; 7 positions agree with TRBD1. The germline V gene has CDR1 LNHDA and CDR2 SQIVND (reference sequence). The junction had 4 bases not matched to a gene; V was cut back by 3 bases and J by 5 bases. The length of the CDR3 is 14 residues. This CDR3 reads CASSMGDRNNEQFF. The CDR3 DNA follows: TGTGCCAGTAGTATGGGGGACAGAAACAATGAGCAGTTCTTC.

V and J are TRBV9 and TRBJ2-2; 9 bases map to TRBD1. Trimming cost V 2 bases and J 7 bases; bases outside gene matches: 6. The CDR3 length is 15 residues. Germline V CDR1 and CDR2: SGDLS, YYNGEE. CDR3 region: CASSVNRGLVGELFF. Written as DNA, the CDR3 is TGTGCCAGCAGCGTGAACAGGGGGCTGGTCGGGGAGCTGTTTTTT.

The chain combines TRBV5-4 with TRBJ1-1; 10 bases agree with TRBD1. The germline gives CDR1 SGHNT, CDR2 YYREEE (reference sequence). This CDR3 region has 15 residues. V gave up 4 bases and J gave up 0 bases; unmatched junction bases: 3. The DNA of the CDR3 is TGTGCCAGCAGCCCCGGACAGGGGGTGAACACTGAAGCTTTCTTT. This sequence encodes CASSPGQGVNTEAFF.

The chain is built from TRBV5-1 and TRBJ2-1; D may be TRBD2 (6 bases). The CDR3 spans 14 residues. Trimming took off 4 bases at V and 7 bases at J, with 15 bases between the two ends. Germline CDR1 reads SGHRS; CDR2 reads YFSETQ. This CDR3 is CASSPWTRGNEQFF. For the CDR3, the DNA is TGCGCCAGCAGCCCTTGGACCCGGGGGAATGAGCAGTTCTTC.